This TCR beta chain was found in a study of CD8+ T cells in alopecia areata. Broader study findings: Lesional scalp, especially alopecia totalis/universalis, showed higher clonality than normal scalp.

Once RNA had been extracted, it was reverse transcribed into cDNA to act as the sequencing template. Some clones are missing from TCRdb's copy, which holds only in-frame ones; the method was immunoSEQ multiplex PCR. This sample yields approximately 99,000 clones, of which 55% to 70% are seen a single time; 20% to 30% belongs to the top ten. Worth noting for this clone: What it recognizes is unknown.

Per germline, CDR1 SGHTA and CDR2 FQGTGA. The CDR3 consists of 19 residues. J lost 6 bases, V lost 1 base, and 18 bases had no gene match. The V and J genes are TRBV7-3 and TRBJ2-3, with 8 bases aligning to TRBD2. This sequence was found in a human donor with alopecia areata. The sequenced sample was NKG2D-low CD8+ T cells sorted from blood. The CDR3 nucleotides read TGTGCCAGCAGCTTAAGGCCAGTTCGGCTAGCGGGTCCCTTGGATACGCAGTATTTT. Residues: CASSLRPVRLAGPLDTQYF. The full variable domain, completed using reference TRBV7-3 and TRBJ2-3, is GAGVSQTPSNKVTEKGKYVELRCDPISGHTALYWYRQSLGQGPEFLIYFQGTGAADDSGLPNDRFFAVRPEGSVSTLKIQRTERGDSAVYLCASSLRPVRLAGPLDTQYFGPGTRLTVL.